This TCR beta chain derives from a study of T cell responses to AZD1222 COVID-19 vaccine. Regarding the study as a whole: Spike-spanning, vaccine-associated CD4 TCRs were dominant at 160-218 and 743-854. Sampling that yielded the repertoires occurred only after the peak T cell response.

TCRdb's table, derived via immunoSEQ multiplex PCR, lists solely in-frame clones and lacks some. In the table there are about 100,000 clones, 80% to 90% of which are singletons. With regard to this clone: The antigen is not known.

This sequence originates from an adult in good health. Sequenced material: peripheral blood, taken on day 0 of MenACWY control vaccination.

The CDR3 reads CATRPGNTDTQYF. The DNA for the CDR3 is TGTGCCACCCGACCGGGAAACACAGATACGCAGTATTTT. The V and J genes are TRBV28 and TRBJ2-3; TRBD2 might be the D (5 bases). V was trimmed by 10 bases and J by 2 bases, leaving 13 bases between them. The germline gives CDR1 MDHEN, CDR2 SYDVKM. The length of the CDR3 is 13 residues.